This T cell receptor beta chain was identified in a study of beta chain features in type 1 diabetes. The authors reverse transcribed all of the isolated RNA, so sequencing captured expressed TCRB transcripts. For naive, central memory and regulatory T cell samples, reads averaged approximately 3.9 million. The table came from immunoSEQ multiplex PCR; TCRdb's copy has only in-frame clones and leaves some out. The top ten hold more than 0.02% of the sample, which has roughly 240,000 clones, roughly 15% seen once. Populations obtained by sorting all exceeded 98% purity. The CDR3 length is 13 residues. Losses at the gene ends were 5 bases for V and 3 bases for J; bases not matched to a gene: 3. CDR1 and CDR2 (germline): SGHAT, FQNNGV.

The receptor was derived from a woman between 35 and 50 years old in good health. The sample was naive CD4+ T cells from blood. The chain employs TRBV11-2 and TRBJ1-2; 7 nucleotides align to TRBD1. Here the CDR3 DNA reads TGTGCCAGCAGCCCAGGACAGGACTATGGCTACACCTTC. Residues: CASSPGQDYGYTF.